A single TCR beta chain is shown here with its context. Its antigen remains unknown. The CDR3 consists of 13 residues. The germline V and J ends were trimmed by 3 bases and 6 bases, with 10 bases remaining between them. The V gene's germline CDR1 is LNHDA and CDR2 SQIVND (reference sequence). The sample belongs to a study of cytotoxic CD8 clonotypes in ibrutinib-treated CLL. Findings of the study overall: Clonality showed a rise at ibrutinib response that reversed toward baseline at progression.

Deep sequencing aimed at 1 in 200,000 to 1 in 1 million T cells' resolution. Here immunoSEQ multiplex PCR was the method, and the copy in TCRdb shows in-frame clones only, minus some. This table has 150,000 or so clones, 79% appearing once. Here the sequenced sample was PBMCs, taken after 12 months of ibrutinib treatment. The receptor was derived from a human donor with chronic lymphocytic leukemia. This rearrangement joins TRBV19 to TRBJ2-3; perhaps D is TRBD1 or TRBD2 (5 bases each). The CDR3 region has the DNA TGTGCCAGTAGTATTCAGGGAGCGGATACGCAGTATTTT. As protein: CASSIQGADTQYF.